A single sample is the source of the 8 T cell receptor beta chains below, sequenced in a study of blood T cell repertoires in COVID-19 (dated by TCRdb to the early 2020s). Libraries were built with the immunoSEQ multiplex PCR assay. TCRdb took this table from immuneACCESS and kept in-frame rearrangements with V and J called. Such tables lack part of the clones; where checked against another copy, unresolved V genes explain under half of the gap, and the rest is unexplained. This sample gives approximately 49,000 clones in total; more than 75% of them show up just once. The ten most abundant clones make up 11% to 15% of the sample. Source material: peripheral blood. The source is a human donor with acute or convalescent COVID-19. The donor label of this sample is uncertain.

This clone was detected only once. The chain has TRBV6-5 and TRBJ1-5; 7 bases fit TRBD1. The CDR3 has 15 amino acids. CDR1 is MNHEY and CDR2 is SVGAGI in the germline V gene. The V gene end was trimmed by 7 bases and the J gene end by 5 bases; junction bases not matched to a gene: 11. The CDR3 DNA sequence: TGTGCCAGCACCCTAAGGGACAGCGGGTATCAGCCCCAGCATTTT. It yields the protein CASTLRDSGYQPQHF.

Only one count was recorded for this clone. The chain links TRBV6-5 to TRBJ2-1, with D hard to call. The CDR3 extends over 16 amino acids. Germline V gene sequence: CDR1 MNHEY, CDR2 SVGAGI. V gave up 4 bases and J gave up 4 bases, with 17 bases separating them. The CDR3 DNA is TGTGCCAGCAGTTCATTACTCGTTAGTACGTACAATGAGCAGTTCTTC. Protein product: CASSSLLVSTYNEQFF.

This chain links TRBV19 with TRBJ1-6; 9 nucleotides agree with TRBD1. The CDR3 extends over 15 amino acids. With V trimmed by 7 bases and J by 9 bases, 10 bases remained unmatched. Germline CDR1 reads LNHDA; CDR2 reads SQIVND (reference sequence). CDR3 amino acids: CASTAKTGGRSPLHF. The CDR3 nucleotides are TGTGCCAGTACCGCGAAAACAGGGGGCCGTTCACCCCTCCACTTT.

This clone has just a few counts. This chain connects TRBV30 to TRBJ1-1; no reliable D call. The germline V gene has CDR1 GTSNPN and CDR2 SVGIG (reference sequence). The V end was cut by 2 bases, the J end by 7 bases, with 11 bases between. The CDR3 is 12 amino acids. The DNA of the CDR3 is TGTGCCTGGAGTCCATCTTACATTGAAGCTTTCTTT. Translated, it gives CAWSPSYIEAFF.

This chain connects TRBV18 to TRBJ2-7; a possible D gene is TRBD1 (5 bases). V was clipped by 8 bases and J by 4 bases, with 30 bases between them. Germline V CDR1 and CDR2: KGHSH, LQKENI. The CDR3 sequence is 18 residues long. The CDR3 protein is CASRTPFTDSHERYEQYF. CDR3 bases: TGTGCCAGCCGAACCCCCTTTACCGACAGCCACGAGAGATACGAGCAGTACTTC.

The V gene is TRBV11-3, the J gene TRBJ1-1, with no clear D. This CDR3 contains 13 residues. Trimming pared 3 bases from V and 4 bases from J, leaving 9 bases between. Looked up from germline, CDR1 is SGHNT and CDR2 is YENEEA. The CDR3 DNA is TGTGCCAGCAGCTTGTTGGAGGGCACTGAAGCTTTCTTT. Amino acids: CASSLLEGTEAFF.

The chain couples TRBV27 to TRBJ2-6; perhaps TRBD1 as D (5 bases). Germline V lookup: CDR1 MNHEY, CDR2 SMNVEV (reference sequence). The ends were cut back, 0 bases at V and 0 bases at J, with 9 bases in the middle. This CDR3 has 17 amino acids. CDR3 bases: TGTGCCAGCAGTTTATCCTGGGGCGACTCTGGGGCCAACGTCCTGACTTTC. It yields the protein CASSLSWGDSGANVLTF.

The rearrangement uses TRBV5-6 and TRBJ1-4; possibly TRBD1 for D (6 bases). The CDR3 consists of 14 residues. V lost 3 bases and J lost 1, with 7 bases in between. Germline assignment: CDR1 SGHDT and CDR2 YYEEEE. CDR3 protein: CASSSQGTNEKLFF. The CDR3 DNA sequence: TGTGCCAGCAGCTCACAGGGAACTAATGAAAAACTGTTTTTT.